By share, the clone carrying this T cell receptor beta chain ranks as medium-sized. The CDR3 length is 13 residues. Trimming stripped 5 bases from V and 5 bases from J, with 12 bases between. Adaptor-ligated barcode primers were used to amplify TRBV12-4/TRBJ1-2 clonotypes. TCRdb used MiXCR to reprocess the multiplex PCR reads, holding one entry per CDR3 protein. The sample lists some 2,500 distinct CDR3 sequences, approximately 5% seen once, with roughly 10% in the top ten. The receptor comes from a female donor with breast cancer. The chain combines TRBV12-3 or TRBV12-4 with TRBJ1-2, with D hard to call. The sample was naive CD4+ T cells sorted from blood. As to subset: naive CD4+ T cells, CD4+CD45RA+CD25-. The CDR3 loop is CASSAGGVYGYTF. In DNA, the CDR3 is TGTGCCAGCAGTGCGGGCGGGGTATATGGCTACACCTTC.